This TCR beta chain was captured by sequencing in a study of blood T cells in healthy people across ages. CDR1 and CDR2 (germline): DFQATT, SNEGSKA (reference sequence). The CDR3 is made up of 13 amino acids. The V and J ends lost 6 bases and 5 bases, in that order; junction bases with no gene match: 5. The second PCR ran roughly 7 to 12 cycles with a sample-barcoded 5' primer and J-beta primers. Every molecule of cDNA carried a tag from a template-switch adaptor with 12 random nucleotides. In TCRdb, the 5' RACE reads were re-called with MiXCR into one record per CDR3 protein. The sample has some 900,000 distinct CDR3 sequences, roughly 43% seen once. General study findings and limits: Estimates based on one million T cells were treated as lower bounds. Per million T cells, TCR beta diversity dropped roughly linearly as age increased. Whereas aged donors had fewer naive CD4+ cells, long-lived donors had more of them and higher diversity.

This clonotype was found a few times. No antigen is known for it. The rearrangement links TRBV20-1 to TRBJ2-7, with 12 bases aligning to TRBD2. The clonotype comes from a man aged 30-40 years in good health. The sample consisted of blood. CDR3 in DNA: TGCAGTGCACCGACTAGCGGGGGCAACGAGCAGTACTTC. It specifies CSAPTSGGNEQYF.